This T cell receptor beta chain was recorded in a study of T cell changes during pregnancy in multiple sclerosis. The CDR3 runs 18 residues. Germline loops: CDR1 SGHRS, CDR2 YFSETQ. The trim removed 0 bases at V and 1 base at J, leaving 11 bases unmatched. Clones were sequenced by immunoSEQ multiplex PCR, and TCRdb holds only the in-frame ones, with some missing. Among over 60,000 clones, 91% were seen once, and the ten largest hold under 0.9%. This TCR came from a female donor in good health, enrolled as a control in a pregnancy study. The chain couples TRBV5-1 to TRBJ2-3; 7 bases match TRBD1. Source: peripheral blood, taken in the third trimester of pregnancy. The CDR3 region has the DNA TGCGCCAGCAGCTTGGGACAGGGACGCCGGACACGCACAGATACGCAGTATTTT. It encodes CASSLGQGRRTRTDTQYF.